A single sample gave rise to the 27 T cell receptor beta chains below, sequenced in a study of T cell clonality in common variable immunodeficiency (dated by TCRdb to the mid-2010s). What the study reported, not specific to this receptor: CVID TCRbeta sequences were reported to have fewer deletions and N-nucleotide insertions and to lack highly modified clones with 13 or more V deletions.

These TCRs' antigens remain unknown. The library was produced with the immunoSEQ multiplex PCR assay. Held by TCRdb, this immuneACCESS table contains in-frame sequences only and omits some clones. Under half of the omission traces to an unresolved V gene where checked; the cause of the rest is unknown. This sample contains around 33,000 clones, none of which is a singleton. The ten largest clones represent around 27% of the sample. The sample was peripheral blood mononuclear cells. Receptors originate from a human donor with common variable immunodeficiency.

The table lists this clone with a few counts. The read stops 3 residues short of the end of the CDR3; the missing end is completed from the germline J gene. The rearrangement joins TRBV19 to TRBJ1-6, with TRBD1 matching over 10 bases. The CDR3 has 15 residues. The germline gives CDR1 LNHDA, CDR2 SQIVND (reference sequence). V lost 3 bases to trimming and J lost 6 bases; unmatched junction nucleotides: 2. CDR3 DNA, as far as it was read: TGTGCCAGTAGTATGACAGGGGGCACTAATTCACCC. Its translation: CASSMTGGTNSP. The CDR3 in its entirety is CASSMTGGTNSPLHF.

About this clone: The read ends 3 residues shy of where the CDR3 ends; the end is completed using the germline J gene. The chain is built from TRBV5-1 and TRBJ2-7; D is perhaps TRBD1 (5 bases). CDR1 is SGHRS, CDR2 YFSETQ, per germline. The V end lost 4 bases, the J end lost 6 bases, and 14 bases lay between the germline ends. CDR3 length equals 13 residues. The CDR3 here is CASSPGSNIEQYF. The covered CDR3 bases are TGCGCCAGCAGCCCAGGGTCCAACATCGAG.

At least ten counts were recorded for this clone. The CDR3 extends 3 residues past the end of the read, so its final part is completed from the germline J gene. V and J are TRBV7-2 and TRBJ2-5; 8 bases line up with TRBD2. CDR1 is SGHTA and CDR2 is FQGNSA in the germline V gene. This CDR3 is built from 15 residues. V lost 1 base and J lost 4; bases outside the gene matches: 5. CDR3 residues: CASSLVGGVRETQYF. CDR3 DNA, as far as it was read: TGTGCCAGCAGCTTAGTCGGGGGGGTTCGAGAGACC.

This clone was counted ten times or more. The read terminates 3 residues before the CDR3 end, so the remaining end is supplied by the germline J gene. This chain joins TRBV7-6 and TRBJ2-3; 10 bases align to TRBD2. Trimming removed 5 bases from V and 0 bases from J; junction bases left unmatched: 5. Germline V gives CDR1 SGHVS, CDR2 FNYEAQ. CDR3 length equals 16 residues. CDR3 bases read: TGTGCCAGCAGCCCTGGGACTAGCGTAAGCACAGATACG. Its protein product is CASSPGTSVSTDT. The whole CDR3 protein reads CASSPGTSVSTDTQYF.

Note on this clone: The read gets to within 3 residues of the CDR3 end, and the germline J gene fills in the rest. The V call is TRBV30, the J call TRBJ1-1; 9 bases agree with TRBD1. The germline V gene encodes CDR1 GTSNPN and CDR2 SVGIG (reference sequence). The CDR3 is made up of 14 amino acids. V dropped 6 bases and J dropped 1; count of bases not matched to a gene: 6. The CDR3 sequence is CACNPTGGNTEAFF. CDR3 DNA (partial): TGTGCCTGCAACCCGACAGGGGGGAACACTGAA.

This clone was picked up a small number of times. The part of the CDR3 DNA that was read is TGTGCCAGCAGCTTACAAGATCAAGGCGAG. It translates to CASSLQDQGE. The full CDR3 protein is CASSLQDQGEQYF. This chain links TRBV11-2 with TRBJ2-7; D remains unclear. The read ends 3 residues before the CDR3 terminus; that terminus is restored from the germline J gene. This CDR3 is 13 amino acids long. Germline V gene lookup returns CDR1 SGHAT and CDR2 FQNNGV. Deletions cut 2 bases from V and 6 bases from J, with 11 bases between.

With regard to this clone: Sequencing ends 3 residues short of the CDR3 end; the germline J gene provides the rest. This chain joins TRBV19 and TRBJ2-1, with 8 bases matching TRBD1. J gave up 4 bases and V 7 bases, and 6 bases lay outside the gene matches. CDR1 is LNHDA and CDR2 is SQIVND in the germline V gene (reference sequence). The CDR3 runs 14 residues. CDR3 DNA (partial): TGTGCCAGTACCCCAGGGGGCCCTTACAATGAG. Its protein product is CASTPGGPYNE. The CDR3 as a whole reads CASTPGGPYNEQFF. Complete variable domain (other parts from reference TRBV19 and TRBJ2-1): DGGITQSPKYLFRKEGQNVTLSCEQNLNHDAMYWYRQDPGQGLRLIYYSQIVNDFQKGDIAEGYSVSREKKESFPLTVTSAQKNPTAFYLCASTPGGPYNEQFFGPGTRLTVL.

Remarks on this clone: It differs at one base from a far larger clone, so likely a read error. The CDR3 end falls 3 residues outside the read, so it is completed with the germline J gene. The rearrangement links TRBV18 to TRBJ2-3; TRBD1 is a possible D gene (6 bases). The V end lost 8 bases, the J end lost 0 bases, and 15 bases lay between the germline ends. CDR1 is KGHSH and CDR2 is LQKENI in the germline V gene. The length of the CDR3 is 15 residues. The CDR3 DNA, read in part, is TGTGCCAGCCGCCAGAGGGGGATGAGCACAGATACG. Protein: CASRQRGMSTDT. The CDR3 as a whole reads CASRQRGMSTDTQYF.

This clone was detected only a few times. The read falls 3 residues short of the CDR3 end, and the missing part is taken from the germline J gene. The chain recombines TRBV19 with TRBJ1-1; weak D call: TRBD1 (6 bases). V lost 5 bases, J lost 1 base, and 8 bases lay in between. The CDR3 length is 13 residues. The germline gives CDR1 LNHDA, CDR2 SQIVND (reference sequence). The CDR3 reads CASSYRANTEAFF. The covered CDR3 bases are TGTGCCAGTAGTTACAGGGCGAACACTGAA.

Concerning this clone: Read coverage stops 3 residues before the CDR3 terminus; the germline J gene supplies the remainder. The chain carries TRBV5-6 and TRBJ2-5, with D unresolved. V lost 4 bases to trimming and J lost 3 bases, with 4 bases between them. Germline lookup yields CDR1 SGHDT and CDR2 YYEEEE. This CDR3 is built from 11 residues. The CDR3 loop is CASSREETQYF. CDR3 bases read: TGTGCCAGCAGCAGGGAAGAGACC. The full variable domain, in which reference TRBV5-6 and TRBJ2-5 provide the parts outside the CDR3, is DAGVTQSPTHLIKTRGQQVTLRCSPKSGHDTVSWYQQALGQGPQFIFQYYEEEERQRGNFPDRFSGHQFPNYSSELNVNALLLGDSALYLCASSREETQYFGPGTRLLVL.

The sample holds many counts of this clone. The CDR3 goes on 3 residues after the read ends, and that part is filled in from the germline J gene. The rearrangement links TRBV28 to TRBJ2-5; 7 bases line up with TRBD1. Losses at the gene ends were 3 bases for V and 7 bases for J; bases not matched to a gene: 5. The germline CDR1 and CDR2 sequences are MDHEN and SYDVKM. The CDR3 extends over 13 amino acids. CDR3 sequence reads: CASSFTGVGTQYF. The part of the CDR3 DNA that was read is TGTGCCAGCAGTTTCACAGGGGTAGGGACC.

There are a few counts of this clone. The read ends 3 residues early relative to the CDR3; the germline J gene fills the gap. The rearrangement uses TRBV19 and TRBJ2-1, with TRBD2 identical over 9 bases. Trimming at V came to 3 bases and at J to 5 bases, leaving 8 bases not matched to a gene. The CDR3 is made up of 16 amino acids. CDR1 LNHDA and CDR2 SQIVND come from the germline V gene (reference sequence). The covered CDR3 bases are TGTGCCAGTAGTATTGGAGTAGCGGGGGCTAACAATGAG. It is translated as CASSIGVAGANNE. The CDR3 reads in full as CASSIGVAGANNEQFF.

This clone was seen ten or more times. The read terminates 3 residues before the CDR3 end, so the remaining end is supplied by the germline J gene. The J gene is TRBJ2-1, the V gene TRBV5-1; TRBD2 is a possible D gene (6 bases). The CDR3 spans 15 residues. Looked up from germline, CDR1 is SGHRS and CDR2 is YFSETQ. The ends were cut back, 4 bases at V and 4 bases at J, with 15 bases in the middle. The CDR3 DNA, read in part, is TGCGCCAGCAGCGCCGGGGGAAGCCCTTACAATGAG. Its translation is CASSAGGSPYNE. The CDR3 reads in full as CASSAGGSPYNEQFF.

Ten or more counts support this clone. The CDR3 end falls 3 residues outside the read, so it is completed with the germline J gene. The V and J genes are TRBV7-3 and TRBJ2-1; 8 positions match TRBD2. This CDR3 has 16 residues. V was clipped by 2 bases and J by 6 bases; unmatched bases: 9. Germline lookup yields CDR1 SGHTA and CDR2 FQGTGA. CDR3 loop: CASSLWSVAGFNEQFF. The DNA read from the CDR3 is TGTGCCAGCAGCTTATGGTCGGTAGCGGGATTCAATGAG. The full variable domain, completed using reference TRBV7-3 and TRBJ2-1, is GAGVSQTPSNKVTEKGKYVELRCDPISGHTALYWYRQSLGQGPEFLIYFQGTGAADDSGLPNDRFFAVRPEGSVSTLKIQRTERGDSAVYLCASSLWSVAGFNEQFFGPGTRLTVL.

As for this clone: The read gets to within 3 residues of the CDR3 end, and the germline J gene fills in the rest. V usage is TRBV30 and J usage is TRBJ1-2; possibly TRBD1 for D (5 bases). The V gene's germline CDR1 is GTSNPN and CDR2 SVGIG (reference sequence). The CDR3 loop spans 14 amino acids. Trimming removed 0 bases at V and 4 bases at J, with 12 bases between. CDR3 DNA (partial): TGTGCCTGGAGTGTGGACAACAAAGGCTATGGC. Encoded protein: CAWSVDNKGYG. The full CDR3 reads CAWSVDNKGYGYTF.

Only a few counts were recorded for this clone. The read is 3 residues too short to cover the CDR3 end, so that end is filled in from the germline J gene. The V and J genes are TRBV5-1 and TRBJ1-1; 7 nucleotides agree with TRBD1. V lost 4 bases and J lost 6; bases outside the gene matches: 9. Germline assignment: CDR1 SGHRS and CDR2 YFSETQ. The CDR3 contains 14 residues. The CDR3 bases that were read are TGCGCCAGCAGCGGGAAGACAGGGTCGGCTGAA. This translates into CASSGKTGSAE. The full CDR3 sequence reads CASSGKTGSAEAFF.

Only a few counts were recorded for this clone. The read terminates 3 residues before the CDR3 end, so the remaining end is supplied by the germline J gene. Within the sample, other DNA sequences also encode this same CDR3. The J gene is TRBJ2-7, the V gene TRBV30; D is possibly TRBD1 or TRBD2 (5 bases each). Germline V gene data show CDR1 as GTSNPN and CDR2 as SVGIG (reference sequence). Trimming removed 3 bases at V and 6 bases at J, with 24 bases between. The CDR3 is made up of 16 amino acids. Partial CDR3 DNA: TGTGCCTGGAGAGAGGGGTTTGGATACGGACCTGGCGAG. This gives the protein CAWREGFGYGPGE. The complete CDR3 protein is CAWREGFGYGPGEQYF.

This clone was picked up many times. The junction does not match germline at one end; this may be a read error. From the germline J gene comes the end of the CDR3, since the read stops 3 residues before it. This chain uses TRBV4-2 with TRBJ2-3; either TRBD1 or TRBD2 may supply D (5 bases each). Germline V gene lookup returns CDR1 LGHNA and CDR2 YNFKEQ. The CDR3 is made up of 17 amino acids. The DNA read from the CDR3 is TGCGCCAGCAGCCAAGAGGGGCTAGAGTTCTCTCCAGATACG. Protein: CASSQEGLEFSPDT. The CDR3 in full is CASSQEGLEFSPDTQYF.

This clone was observed a few times. The read ends 3 residues early relative to the CDR3; the germline J gene fills the gap. V gene TRBV5-1 combines with J gene TRBJ2-7, with D possibly being TRBD2 (6 bases). V was pared by 0 bases and J by 3 bases, with 13 bases between. Per the germline V gene, CDR1 is SGHRS and CDR2 is YFSETQ. This CDR3 region has 15 residues. The CDR3 sequence is CASSLEEGRDYEQYF. CDR3 DNA (partial): TGCGCCAGCAGCTTGGAGGAGGGCAGGGACTACGAG.

This clone was detected a few times. The DNA ends 3 residues before the CDR3 does, and the rest of the CDR3 is filled in from the germline J gene. The chain links TRBV30 to TRBJ2-2; 11 nucleotides line up with TRBD2. After removal of 5 bases from V and 0 bases from J, the junction contained 2 bases not matched to a gene. This CDR3 is 15 amino acids long. CDR1 and CDR2 from the germline V gene are GTSNPN and SVGIG (reference sequence). The sequenced CDR3 bases are TGTGCCTGGGTGACTAGCGGGACGAACACCGGGGAG. Encoded protein: CAWVTSGTNTGE. In full, the CDR3 is CAWVTSGTNTGELFF. The variable domain in full, with the rest retrieved from reference TRBV30 and TRBJ2-2, is SQTIHQWPATLVQPVGSPLSLECTVEGTSNPNLYWYRQAAGRGLQLLFYSVGIGQISSEVPQNLSASRPQDRQFILSSKKLLLSDSGFYLCAWVTSGTNTGELFFGEGSRLTVL.

This clone was seen ten or more times. Sequencing ends 3 residues short of the CDR3 end; the germline J gene provides the rest. The V call is TRBV20-1, the J call TRBJ1-6; 10 positions agree with TRBD1. The V gene end was trimmed by 0 bases and the J gene end by 10 bases; junction bases not matched to a gene: 6. The CDR3 covers 15 residues. Germline V gene lookup returns CDR1 DFQATT and CDR2 SNEGSKA (reference sequence). The CDR3 reads CSARDGGQGFSPLHF. The sequenced CDR3 bases are TGCAGTGCTAGAGATGGGGGACAGGGGTTCTCACCC.

As to this clone: With the read ending 3 residues before the CDR3 end, the germline J gene is used to fill in that end. The chain has TRBV7-7 and TRBJ2-5, with a weak D call TRBD2 (6 bases). Germline-derived CDR1 and CDR2 are SSHAT and FNYEAQ (reference sequence). The CDR3 totals 14 residues. Deletions cut 1 base from V and 4 bases from J, with 10 bases between. The DNA read from the CDR3 is TGTGCCAGCAGCTTAGGGAGGGGTGGAGAGACC. It translates to CASSLGRGGET. The whole CDR3 sequence is CASSLGRGGETQYF.

This clone was seen more than once but under ten times. The read falls 3 residues short of the CDR3 end, and the missing part is taken from the germline J gene. The chain is built from TRBV19 and TRBJ1-1; D gene unclear. The CDR3 length is 13 residues. Per germline, CDR1 LNHDA and CDR2 SQIVND (reference sequence). Trimming stripped 9 bases from V and 1 base from J, with 12 bases between. The CDR3 loop is CASMPLKNTEAFF. The DNA read from the CDR3 is TGTGCCAGCATGCCCCTAAAGAACACTGAA.

This clone was seen ten or more times. Sequencing ends 3 residues short of the CDR3 end; the germline J gene provides the rest. The chain has TRBV6-2 or TRBV6-3 and TRBJ1-2, with unresolved D. The V end was cut by 6 bases, the J end by 7 bases, with 18 bases between. The CDR3 is made up of 14 amino acids. Germline V gene lookup returns CDR1 MNHEY and CDR2 SVGEGT. The CDR3 loop reads CASSRLGQVGGYTF. The sequenced CDR3 bases are TGTGCCAGCAGCCGCCTCGGTCAGGTCGGTGGC.

This clone was counted at least ten times. The read gets to within 3 residues of the CDR3 end, and the germline J gene fills in the rest. The V gene is TRBV19, the J gene TRBJ2-7; TRBD1 agrees at 8 bases. The CDR3 sequence is 15 residues long. The V and J ends lost 4 bases and 0 bases, in that order; junction bases with no gene match: 5. Germline V CDR1 and CDR2: LNHDA, SQIVND (reference sequence). CDR3 bases read: TGTGCCAGTAGTACGACAGGGGCTAGCTCCTACGAG. It is translated as CASSTTGASSYE. The whole CDR3 protein is CASSTTGASSYEQYF.

This clone was seen at least ten times. The DNA ends 3 residues before the CDR3 does, and the rest of the CDR3 is filled in from the germline J gene. This sequence joins TRBV10-3 and TRBJ1-4; no definite D call. CDR3 length: 12 amino acids. The germline gives CDR1 ENHRY, CDR2 SYGVKD. The V end lost 3 bases, the J end lost 6 bases, and 5 bases lay between the germline ends. CDR3 residues: CAISESDEKLFF. The sequenced part of the CDR3 DNA is TGTGCCATCAGTGAATCGGATGAAAAA.

This clone was counted ten times or more. The CDR3 end lies 3 residues beyond the end of the read and is filled in from the germline J gene. V is TRBV9 and J is TRBJ1-2; TRBD1 matches at 8 bases. Germline V CDR1 and CDR2: SGDLS, YYNGEE. The CDR3 has 14 amino acids. Germline trimming cut 4 bases from V and 2 bases from J; bases unmatched to any gene: 4. CDR3 protein: CASSTRTGNYGYTF. The CDR3 bases that were read are TGTGCCAGCAGCACCCGGACAGGGAACTATGGC.